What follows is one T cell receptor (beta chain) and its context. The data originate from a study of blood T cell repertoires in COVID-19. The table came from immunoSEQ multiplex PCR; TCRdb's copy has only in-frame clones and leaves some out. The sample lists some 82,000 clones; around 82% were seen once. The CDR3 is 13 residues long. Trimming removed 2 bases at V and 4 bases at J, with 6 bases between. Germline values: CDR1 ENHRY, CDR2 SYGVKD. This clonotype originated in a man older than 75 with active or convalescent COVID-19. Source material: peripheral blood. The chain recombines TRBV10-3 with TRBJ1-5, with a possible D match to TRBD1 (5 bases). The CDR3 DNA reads TGTGCCATCAGTGAGGCAGGGAATCAGCCCCAGCATTTT. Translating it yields CAISEAGNQPQHF.